A selection of T cell receptor beta chains follows, all from one sample in a study of blood T cell repertoires in COVID-19. Measured with immunoSEQ multiplex PCR; TCRdb has only the in-frame clones, and not every one. The table includes over 150,000 clones, about 88% detected once. Sequenced sample: peripheral blood. These TCRs come from a man younger than 45 with acute or convalescent COVID-19. CDR3s include the opening cysteine and the closing phenylalanine or tryptophan. D genes are given only for firm matches. Rows give clone size only sometimes, using once, few, many, or a class for an expanded clone.

J,size,D,V,DNA,CDR3
TRBJ2-3,-,TRBD2,TRBV11-2,TGTGCCAGCAGGCCGGGACTAGCGTCTAGCACAGATACGCAGTATTTT,CASRPGLASSTDTQYF
TRBJ2-1,-,TRBD2,TRBV30,TGTGCCTGGATCTTAGCGGGGGGGCGTTATGAGCAGTTCTTC,CAWILAGGRYEQFF
TRBJ2-7,-,TRBD1,TRBV24-1,TGTGCCACCAGTCGGATCACAGGGGCGTTCTACTACGAGCAGTACTTC,CATSRITGAFYYEQYF
TRBJ1-1,-,TRBD1,TRBV5-1,TGCGCCAGCAGCGGACAGGGTAGGACTGAAGCTTTCTTT,CASSGQGRTEAFF
TRBJ2-3,-,TRBD2,TRBV6-1,TGTGCCAGCAGTGTCCGGACTAGCGGGAGGACAGATACGCAGTATTTT,CASSVRTSGRTDTQYF
TRBJ2-1,-,-,TRBV18,TGTGCCAGCTCACCACCGTCCCCCACAACCTACAATGAGCAGTTCTTC,CASSPPSPTTYNEQFF
TRBJ2-7,-,-,TRBV7-9,TGTGCCAGCAGCTTAGGATCGGGAGAGACGTACGAGCAGTACTTC,CASSLGSGETYEQYF
TRBJ1-5,-,-,TRBV13,TGTGCCAGCAGCTTAACACTAAATCAGCCCCAGCATTTT,CASSLTLNQPQHF
TRBJ2-7,medium-sized,TRBD2,TRBV14,TGTGCCAGCAGGGGTAGCGGGGAATACGAGCAGTACTTC,CASRGSGEYEQYF
TRBJ2-1,-,-,TRBV30,TGTGCCTGGAAGAGAATAGTTTCGTCCATTGAGCAGTTCTTC,CAWKRIVSSIEQFF
TRBJ1-6,-,TRBD1,TRBV25-1,TGTGCCAGCAGTGGGACAGGGGGAGGACCCCTCCACTTT,CASSGTGGGPLHF
TRBJ2-7,-,-,TRBV18,TGTGCCAGCTCACCACAGGGAAGGGGCTACGAGCAGTACTTC,CASSPQGRGYEQYF
TRBJ2-2,-,-,TRBV6-4,TGTGCCAGCAGCAAAGGTGCGGGTTGGAACACCGGGGAGCTGTTTTTT,CASSKGAGWNTGELFF